These 18 T cell receptor beta chains were sequenced from one sample in a study of T cell responses to AZD1222 COVID-19 vaccine. The table came from immunoSEQ multiplex PCR; TCRdb's copy has only in-frame clones and leaves some out. The sample carries 200,000 to 250,000 clones, about 93% recorded once. The source material was peripheral blood, sampled on day 0 of MenACWY control vaccination. These receptors were taken from an adult in good health.

The chain links TRBV5-1 to TRBJ2-1; D ambiguous. CDR1 SGHRS and CDR2 YFSETQ come from the germline V gene. Trimming stripped 0 bases from V and 7 bases from J, with 5 bases between. The CDR3 runs to 12 residues. CDR3 sequence: CASSLGANEQFF. CDR3 bases: TGCGCCAGCAGCTTGGGTGCTAATGAGCAGTTCTTC.

The CDR3 loop is CASSSRHFNQPQHF. CDR3 nucleotides: TGTGCCAGCAGCTCCCGACACTTCAATCAGCCCCAGCATTTT. V and J are TRBV2 and TRBJ1-5; D gene unclear. Germline CDR1 reads SNHLY; CDR2 reads FYNNEI. The CDR3 runs 14 residues. Trimming removed 6 bases from V and 3 bases from J, with 12 bases in between.

The V gene is TRBV5-1, the J gene TRBJ1-2, with 8 bases identical to TRBD1. The germline V gene has CDR1 SGHRS and CDR2 YFSETQ. The CDR3 loop spans 16 amino acids. The junction had 10 bases not matched to a gene; V was cut back by 4 bases and J by 2 bases. The CDR3 bases are TGCGCCAGCAGCCCTGAAACGACAGGGGCGAACTATGGCTACACCTTC. This codes for CASSPETTGANYGYTF.

The chain combines TRBV19 with TRBJ1-5; D is ambiguous. Germline V gene lookup returns CDR1 LNHDA and CDR2 SQIVND (reference sequence). The CDR3 consists of 15 residues. V was trimmed by 5 bases and J by 0 bases, leaving 11 bases between them. In nucleotides, the CDR3 is TGTGCCAGTAGTGTCCCCTTCCTTAGCAATCAGCCCCAGCATTTT. Translating it yields CASSVPFLSNQPQHF.

This rearrangement joins TRBV5-6 to TRBJ1-1, with no clear D. CDR1 and CDR2 from the germline V gene are SGHDT and YYEEEE. Trimming took 4 bases from V and 1 from J, leaving 8 bases between them. The CDR3 extends over 13 amino acids. The CDR3 is CASSAGPNTEAFF. DNA for the CDR3: TGTGCCAGCAGCGCCGGACCGAACACTGAAGCTTTCTTT.

The chain carries TRBV27 and TRBJ1-1; no clear D gene. This CDR3 is built from 13 residues. The V gene lost 6 bases and the J gene lost 4 bases, with 12 bases spanning the gap. Germline CDR1 reads MNHEY; CDR2 reads SMNVEV (reference sequence). The CDR3 sequence is CASRTTWGTEAFF. The CDR3 nucleotides are TGTGCCAGCAGGACGACTTGGGGCACTGAAGCTTTCTTT.

The V call is TRBV15, the J call TRBJ1-5; tentative D call: TRBD1 (5 bases). Germline V CDR1 and CDR2: LNHNV, YYDKDF (reference sequence). Trimming left V 3 bases short and J 7 bases short, with 13 bases between. The CDR3 runs to 14 residues. The CDR3 region has the DNA TGTGCCACCAGCAGGCTCCAGGGAGACCAGCCCCAGCATTTT. Residues: CATSRLQGDQPQHF.

This clone was seen a few times. This chain connects TRBV28 to TRBJ1-2; no firm D call. Per germline, CDR1 MDHEN and CDR2 SYDVKM. With 3 bases removed from V and 1 base from J, the gap between germline ends came to 6 bases. There are 13 residues in the CDR3. Here the CDR3 DNA reads TGTGCCAGCAGTTTCACAGATAACTATGGCTACACCTTC. Its protein is CASSFTDNYGYTF.

The genes are TRBV19 and TRBJ1-1, with unresolved D. The CDR3 has 15 amino acids. CDR1 and CDR2 from the germline V gene are LNHDA and SQIVND (reference sequence). V was shortened by 0 bases and J by 5 bases, with 13 bases between the two germline ends. The CDR3 here is CASSIEPRSRTEAFF. Written as DNA, the CDR3 is TGTGCCAGTAGTATAGAACCCAGGTCGCGGACTGAAGCTTTCTTT.

The rearrangement links TRBV2 to TRBJ1-5; no definite D call. The CDR3 is 12 residues long. V was clipped by 8 bases and J by 6 bases, with 11 bases between them. CDR1 and CDR2 (germline): SNHLY, FYNNEI. In DNA, the CDR3 is TGTGCCAGCGGGGAGGTTGGTCAGCCCCAGCATTTT. Its translation: CASGEVGQPQHF. Based on the CDR3 plus reference TRBV2 and TRBJ1-5, the full variable domain is EPEVTQTPSHQVTQMGQEVILRCVPISNHLYFYWYRQILGQKVEFLVSFYNNEISEKSEIFDDQFSVERPDGSNFTLKIRSTKLEDSAMYFCASGEVGQPQHFGDGTRLSIL.

The chain joins TRBV2 to TRBJ1-2, with D uncertain. The CDR3 spans 11 residues. CDR1 is SNHLY and CDR2 is FYNNEI in the germline V gene. The V end was cut by 3 bases, the J end by 7 bases, with 6 bases between. CDR3 sequence (DNA): TGTGCCAGCAGTGAGGAGGTTGGCTACACCTTC. This codes for CASSEEVGYTF.

The genes are TRBV9 and TRBJ1-1, with D uncertain. Germline lookup yields CDR1 SGDLS and CDR2 YYNGEE. This CDR3 spans 15 amino acids. V was cut by 0 bases and J by 3 bases, with 12 bases left in between. Written as DNA, the CDR3 is TGTGCCAGCAGCGTAGGACCGCTTAGGGACACTGAAGCTTTCTTT. Its translation: CASSVGPLRDTEAFF.

This rearrangement joins TRBV12-3 or TRBV12-4 to TRBJ1-1; D call uncertain. This CDR3 has 13 amino acids. V lost 1 base to trimming and J lost 9 bases, with 12 bases between them. The CDR3 sequence is CASSLGASPKAFF. The CDR3 nucleotides read TGTGCCAGCAGTTTAGGCGCCAGTCCAAAAGCTTTCTTT.

This chain uses TRBV7-2 with TRBJ2-7; the D is unclear. There are 17 residues in the CDR3. In germline, CDR1 is SGHTA, CDR2 FQGNSA. V was shortened by 2 bases and J by 2 bases, with 19 bases between the two germline ends. The CDR3 DNA sequence: TGTGCCAGCAGCTTAAGGTCCGAATCATCTTACCCCTACGAGCAGTACTTC. Its protein product is CASSLRSESSYPYEQYF.

The V call is TRBV2, the J call TRBJ2-5; 9 bases agree with TRBD2. Germline values: CDR1 SNHLY, CDR2 FYNNEI. This CDR3 contains 15 residues. Trimming cost V 4 bases and J 8 bases; bases outside gene matches: 11. The CDR3 DNA is TGTGCCAGCAGTGCCCCTAGCGGGGCCCGGCCTACCCAGTACTTC. Encoded protein: CASSAPSGARPTQYF.

A single count supports this clone. The V gene is TRBV6-5, the J gene TRBJ1-5; D not certain. Germline values: CDR1 MNHEY, CDR2 SVGAGI. V lost 0 bases to trimming and J lost 3 bases, with 6 bases between them. There are 14 residues in the CDR3. CDR3 sequence: CASSYSGYNQPQHF. CDR3 bases: TGTGCCAGCAGTTACTCCGGTTACAATCAGCCCCAGCATTTT.

The CDR3 DNA follows: TGCGCCAGCAGCTTGGCCTTTGGACAGGTTACTGAAAAACTGTTTTTT. This codes for CASSLAFGQVTEKLFF. The chain has TRBV5-1 and TRBJ1-4, with 7 nucleotides matching TRBD1. The germline V gene has CDR1 SGHRS and CDR2 YFSETQ. With V trimmed by 0 bases and J by 7 bases, 9 bases remained unmatched. The CDR3 runs to 16 residues. Full variable domain (missing parts from reference TRBV5-1 and TRBJ1-4): KAGVTQTPRYLIKTRGQQVTLSCSPISGHRSVSWYQQTPGQGLQFLFEYFSETQRNKGNFPGRFSGRQFSNSRSEMNVSTLELGDSALYLCASSLAFGQVTEKLFFGSGTQLSVL.

The chain joins TRBV5-4 to TRBJ1-2, with a tentative D call TRBD1 (6 bases). V was clipped by 3 bases and J by 7 bases, with 19 bases between them. This CDR3 has 15 residues. CDR1 SGHNT and CDR2 YYREEE come from the germline V gene (reference sequence). The CDR3 spells CASSSFDRQVSGYTF. In DNA, the CDR3 is TGTGCCAGCAGCTCATTCGACAGGCAAGTCAGTGGCTACACCTTC.